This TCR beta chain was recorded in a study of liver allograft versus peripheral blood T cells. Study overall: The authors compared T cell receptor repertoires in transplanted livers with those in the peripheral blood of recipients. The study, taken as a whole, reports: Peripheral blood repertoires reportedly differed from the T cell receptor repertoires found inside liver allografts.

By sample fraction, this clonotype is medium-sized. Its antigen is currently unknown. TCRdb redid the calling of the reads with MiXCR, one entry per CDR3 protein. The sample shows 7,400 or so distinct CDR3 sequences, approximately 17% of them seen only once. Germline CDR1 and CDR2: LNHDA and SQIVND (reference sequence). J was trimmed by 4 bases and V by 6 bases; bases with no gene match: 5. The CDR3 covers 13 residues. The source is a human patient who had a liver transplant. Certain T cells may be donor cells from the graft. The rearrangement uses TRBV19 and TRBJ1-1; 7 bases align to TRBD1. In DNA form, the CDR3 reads TGTGCCAGTAGAGATTCAGGGGGCACTGAAGCTTTCTTT. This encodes CASRDSGGTEAFF.